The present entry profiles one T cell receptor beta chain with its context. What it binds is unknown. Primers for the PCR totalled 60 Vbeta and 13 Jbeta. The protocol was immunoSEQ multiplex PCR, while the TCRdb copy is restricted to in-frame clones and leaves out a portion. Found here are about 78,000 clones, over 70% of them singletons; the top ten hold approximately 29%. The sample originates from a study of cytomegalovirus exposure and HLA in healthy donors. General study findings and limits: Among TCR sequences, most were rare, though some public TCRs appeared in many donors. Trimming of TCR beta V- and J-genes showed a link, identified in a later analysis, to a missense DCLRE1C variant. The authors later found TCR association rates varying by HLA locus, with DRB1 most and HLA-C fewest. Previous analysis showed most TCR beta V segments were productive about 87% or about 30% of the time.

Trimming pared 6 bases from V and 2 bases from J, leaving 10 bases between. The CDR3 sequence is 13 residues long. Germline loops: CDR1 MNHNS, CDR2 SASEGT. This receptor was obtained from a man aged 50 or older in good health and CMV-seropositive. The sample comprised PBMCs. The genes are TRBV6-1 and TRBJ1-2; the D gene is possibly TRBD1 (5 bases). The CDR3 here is CASSRRQNYGYTF. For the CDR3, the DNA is TGTGCCAGCAGCCGACGACAGAACTATGGCTACACCTTC.